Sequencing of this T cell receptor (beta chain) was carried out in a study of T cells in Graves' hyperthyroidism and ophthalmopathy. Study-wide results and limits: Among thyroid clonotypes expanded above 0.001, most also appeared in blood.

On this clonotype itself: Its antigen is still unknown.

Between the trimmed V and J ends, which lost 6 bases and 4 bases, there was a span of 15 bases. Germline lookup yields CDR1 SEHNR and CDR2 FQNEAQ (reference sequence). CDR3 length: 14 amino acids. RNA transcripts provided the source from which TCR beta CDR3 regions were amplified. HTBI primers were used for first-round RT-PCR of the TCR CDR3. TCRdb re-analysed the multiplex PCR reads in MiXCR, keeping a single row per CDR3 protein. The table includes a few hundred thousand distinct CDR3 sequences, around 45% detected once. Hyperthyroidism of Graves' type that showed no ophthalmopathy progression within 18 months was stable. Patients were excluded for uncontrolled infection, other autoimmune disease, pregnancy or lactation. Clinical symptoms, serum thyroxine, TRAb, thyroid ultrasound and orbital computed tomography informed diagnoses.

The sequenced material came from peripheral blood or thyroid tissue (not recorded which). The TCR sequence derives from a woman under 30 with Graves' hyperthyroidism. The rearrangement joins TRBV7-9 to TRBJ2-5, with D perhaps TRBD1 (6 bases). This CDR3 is CASRFVGAGETQYF. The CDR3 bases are TGTGCCAGCAGATTCGTGGGGGCCGGAGAGACCCAGTACTTC.